This TCR beta chain was sequenced for a study of T cells expressing NK-cell markers. Study at large: Seven of the eight sequenced donors were classified as HCMV-seropositive, and one was classified as seronegative.

Study-wide points: The leading position in the CD3+CD56-NKG2C+ fraction of several donors also went to these clonotypes. Dominant NKG2C+ clonotypes were found to form roughly 1.0-7.0% of CD8+ T cells in about six donors.

Libraries used 5'RACE template switching adding universal primer site and UMIs. No DNA is given; TCRdb re-called the 5' RACE reads and lists each CDR3 protein once. This table lists about 550,000 distinct CDR3 sequences. Remarks on this clonotype: What it binds is not known.

The sample consisted of blood T cells: a sorted CD56 or NKG2C T cell subset, CD4+ or CD8+ T cells, or bulk PBMC T cells (not recorded which). The sequence was obtained from a man younger than 30 in good health.

The CDR3 sequence is CASSFFVLAQYTDTQYF. This rearrangement joins TRBV12-3 or TRBV12-4 to TRBJ2-3; TCRdb names TRBD2, which stays unverified in the absence of DNA. The CDR3 length is 17 residues.